The entry below gives a single T cell receptor beta chain sequence along with its context. Its antigen remains unknown. Sequencing used immunoSEQ multiplex PCR; TCRdb keeps in-frame clones, though not all of them. Among 80,000 to 90,000 clones listed, roughly 90% were seen once. This record belongs to a study of T cell responses to AZD1222 COVID-19 vaccine. Study outcomes and limitations: Most donors were white British, females outnumbered males, and clonal diversity was possibly underestimated. Regions 160-218 and 743-854 dominated among vaccine-associated CD4 TCRs spanning spike.

CDR3 length equals 15 residues. V lost 1 base to trimming and J lost 8 bases, with 17 bases between them. CDR1 is MGHDK and CDR2 is SYGVNS in the germline V gene. This chain connects TRBV25-1 to TRBJ1-2; a weak D match, TRBD1 (6 bases). This sequence originates from an adult in good health. The sequenced sample was peripheral blood, obtained on day 0 of MenACWY control vaccination. CDR3 protein: CASSESGSGAKGYTF. CDR3 nucleotide sequence: TGTGCCAGCAGTGAATCAGGATCAGGGGCTAAGGGCTACACCTTC.